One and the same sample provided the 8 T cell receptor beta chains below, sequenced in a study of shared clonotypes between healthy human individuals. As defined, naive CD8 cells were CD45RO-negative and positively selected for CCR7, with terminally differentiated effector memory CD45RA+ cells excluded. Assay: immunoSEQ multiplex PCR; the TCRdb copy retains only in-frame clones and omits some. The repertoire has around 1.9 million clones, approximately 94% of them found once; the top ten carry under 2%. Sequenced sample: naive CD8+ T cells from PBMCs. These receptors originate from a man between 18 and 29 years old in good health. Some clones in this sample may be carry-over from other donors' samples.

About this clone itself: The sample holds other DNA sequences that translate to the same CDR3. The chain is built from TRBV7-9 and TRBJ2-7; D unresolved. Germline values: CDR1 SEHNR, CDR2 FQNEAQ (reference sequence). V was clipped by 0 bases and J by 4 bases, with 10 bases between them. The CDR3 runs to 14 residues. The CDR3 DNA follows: TGTGCCAGCAGCTTAGCCGGCAGCCTATACGAGCAGTACTTC. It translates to CASSLAGSLYEQYF.

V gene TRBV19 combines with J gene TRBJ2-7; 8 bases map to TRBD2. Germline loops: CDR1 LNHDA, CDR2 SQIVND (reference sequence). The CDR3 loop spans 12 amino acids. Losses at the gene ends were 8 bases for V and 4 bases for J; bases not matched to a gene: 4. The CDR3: CASGLAGYEQYF. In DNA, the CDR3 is TGTGCCAGTGGGCTAGCGGGTTACGAGCAGTACTTC.

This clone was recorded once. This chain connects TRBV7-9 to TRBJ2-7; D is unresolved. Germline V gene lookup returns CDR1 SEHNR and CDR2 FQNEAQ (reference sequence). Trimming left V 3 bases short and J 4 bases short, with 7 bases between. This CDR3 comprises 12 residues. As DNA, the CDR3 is TGTGCCAGCAGCTTTCATCAATACGAGCAGTACTTC. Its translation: CASSFHQYEQYF.

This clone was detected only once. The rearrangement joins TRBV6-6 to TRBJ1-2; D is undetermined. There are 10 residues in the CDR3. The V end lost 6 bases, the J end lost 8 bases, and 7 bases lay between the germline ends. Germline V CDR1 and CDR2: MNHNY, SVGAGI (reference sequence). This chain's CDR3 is CASSQDGYTF. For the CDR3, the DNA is TGTGCCAGCAGCCAAGACGGCTACACCTTC.

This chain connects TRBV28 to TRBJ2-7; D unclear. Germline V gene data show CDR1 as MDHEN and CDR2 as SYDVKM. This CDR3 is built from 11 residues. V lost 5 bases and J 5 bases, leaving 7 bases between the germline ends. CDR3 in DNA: TGTGCCAGCAGTGTGGGCCACGAGCAGTACTTC. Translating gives CASSVGHEQYF.

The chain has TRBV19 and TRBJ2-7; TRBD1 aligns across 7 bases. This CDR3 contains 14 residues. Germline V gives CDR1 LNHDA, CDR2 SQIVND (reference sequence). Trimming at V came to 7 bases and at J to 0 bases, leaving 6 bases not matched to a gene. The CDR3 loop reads CASTVDRDSYEQYF. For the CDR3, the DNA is TGTGCCAGTACCGTTGACAGGGACTCCTACGAGCAGTACTTC.

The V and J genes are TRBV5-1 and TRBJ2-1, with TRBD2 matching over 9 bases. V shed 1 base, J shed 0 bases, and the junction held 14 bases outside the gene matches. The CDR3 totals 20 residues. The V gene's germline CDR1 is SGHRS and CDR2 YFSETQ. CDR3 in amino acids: CASSLWAGGPGSSSYNEQFF. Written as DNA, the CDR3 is TGCGCCAGCAGCTTGTGGGCGGGAGGGCCTGGGAGCAGCTCCTACAATGAGCAGTTCTTC.

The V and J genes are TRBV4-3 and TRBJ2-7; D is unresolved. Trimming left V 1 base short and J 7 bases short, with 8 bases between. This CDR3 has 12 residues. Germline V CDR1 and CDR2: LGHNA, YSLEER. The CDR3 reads CASSQVPTEQYF. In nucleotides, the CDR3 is TGCGCCAGCAGCCAAGTCCCGACAGAGCAGTACTTC.